This is a list of T cell receptor beta chains from one sample in a study of cytomegalovirus exposure and HLA in healthy donors. Sequencing used immunoSEQ multiplex PCR; TCRdb keeps in-frame clones, though not all of them. The table includes about 110,000 clones, roughly 72% detected once. The specimen sequenced was PBMCs. The receptors here all came from a woman between 40 and 55 years old in good health and CMV-seropositive. CDR3s include the opening cysteine and the closing phenylalanine or tryptophan.

v_gene: TRBV12-5; len: 15; j_gene: NA; CDR3aa: CASGRGTGGNYEQYF
v_gene: TRBV19; len: 17; j_gene: TRBJ1-4; CDR3aa: CASSWLPGVLSNEKLFF
v_gene: TRBV19; len: 13; j_gene: TRBJ2-3; CDR3aa: CASSTTSTDTQYF
v_gene: TRBV4-1; len: 16; j_gene: TRBJ2-1; CDR3aa: CASSQESSHRTDEQFF
v_gene: TRBV2; len: 14; j_gene: TRBJ1-5; CDR3aa: CASSPGTVDQPQHF
v_gene: TRBV15; len: 13; j_gene: TRBJ2-5; CDR3aa: CATSRDQGETQYF
v_gene: TRBV7-3; len: 13; j_gene: TRBJ2-5; CDR3aa: CASSFGGQETQYF
v_gene: TRBV7-2; len: 13; j_gene: TRBJ1-1; CDR3aa: CASSLGGHFEAFF
v_gene: TRBV4-1; len: 14; j_gene: TRBJ2-2; CDR3aa: CASSQEPGAGELFF
v_gene: TRBV30; len: 13; j_gene: TRBJ1-5; CDR3aa: CAWSQGFNQPQHF
v_gene: TRBV19; len: 13; j_gene: TRBJ2-5; CDR3aa: CASSAGGWETQYF
v_gene: TRBV7-2; len: 14; j_gene: TRBJ2-7; CDR3aa: CASSLWHRTYEQYF
v_gene: TRBV7-7; len: 13; j_gene: TRBJ2-7; CDR3aa: CASSFAGGAEQYF
v_gene: TRBV19; len: 14; j_gene: TRBJ1-1; CDR3aa: CASSIGGEGTEAFF
v_gene: TRBV7-6; len: 15; j_gene: TRBJ2-5; CDR3aa: CASSRRDRNQETQYF
v_gene: TRBV5-1; len: 14; j_gene: TRBJ2-7; CDR3aa: CASSLGQDIYEQYF